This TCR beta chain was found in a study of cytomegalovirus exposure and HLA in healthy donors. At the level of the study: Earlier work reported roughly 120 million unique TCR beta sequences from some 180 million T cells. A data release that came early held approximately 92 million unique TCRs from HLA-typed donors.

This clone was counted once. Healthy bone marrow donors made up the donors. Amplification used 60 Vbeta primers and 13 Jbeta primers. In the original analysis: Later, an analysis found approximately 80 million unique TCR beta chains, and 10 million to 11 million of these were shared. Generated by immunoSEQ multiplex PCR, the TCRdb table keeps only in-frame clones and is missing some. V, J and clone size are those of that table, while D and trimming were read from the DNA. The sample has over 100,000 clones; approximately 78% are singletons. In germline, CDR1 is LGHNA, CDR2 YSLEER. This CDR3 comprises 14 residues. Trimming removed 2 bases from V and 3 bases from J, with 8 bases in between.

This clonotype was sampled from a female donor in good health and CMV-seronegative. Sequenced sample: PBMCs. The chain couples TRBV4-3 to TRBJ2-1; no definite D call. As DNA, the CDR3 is TGCGCCAGCAGCCAATTCTCAGTCTACAATGAGCAGTTCTTC. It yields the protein CASSQFSVYNEQFF.